These 17 T cell receptor beta chains came from one sample sequenced in a study of T cell repertoires in cytomegalovirus infection. TCRdb passed the reads through MiXCR, listing each CDR3 protein once. The sample records roughly 120,000 distinct CDR3 sequences, about 9.4% being singletons. Their recognized antigens are unknown. The sample taken for sequencing was PBMCs, sequenced either directly or after in vitro stimulation (not recorded which). All receptors come from a human donor in good health (CMV status not recorded). Some clones in this sample may be carry-over from other donors' samples.

This clonotype was seen many times. This chain links TRBV19 with TRBJ1-1; D may be TRBD1 (6 bases). The CDR3 runs 15 residues. Deletions cut 5 bases from V and 2 bases from J, with 15 bases between. Germline values: CDR1 LNHDA, CDR2 SQIVND (reference sequence). The CDR3 is CASSRGTLGNTEAFF. As DNA, the CDR3 is TGTGCCAGTAGTCGAGGGACACTCGGAAACACTGAAGCTTTCTTT.

This clonotype has a count of ten or more. The chain's CDR3 is CASSSWTGQNEKLFF. CDR3 DNA: TGTGCCAGCAGCTCATGGACAGGGCAGAATGAAAAACTGTTTTTT. The rearrangement uses TRBV7-6 and TRBJ1-4, with 8 positions matching TRBD1. J lost 5 bases, V lost 4 bases, and 6 bases had no gene match. The CDR3 contains 15 residues. In germline, CDR1 is SGHVS, CDR2 FNYEAQ.

There are many counts of this clonotype. The chain employs TRBV6-2 or TRBV6-3 and TRBJ1-4, with TRBD1 matching over 8 bases. Trimming at V came to 0 bases and at J to 8 bases, leaving 5 bases not matched to a gene. Germline V gives CDR1 MNHEY, CDR2 SVGEGT. The CDR3 length is 15 residues. CDR3 sequence (DNA): TGTGCCAGCAGTTACTCGAGCAGGGGGCAAGAAAAACTGTTTTTT. Translated: CASSYSSRGQEKLFF.

This clonotype was recorded many times. This chain connects TRBV9 to TRBJ1-3; D is unresolved. V was cut by 6 bases and J by 0 bases, with 10 bases left in between. Germline V gives CDR1 SGDLS, CDR2 YYNGEE. CDR3 length: 14 residues. CDR3 protein: CASTLDSSGNTIYF. In nucleotides, the CDR3 is TGTGCCAGCACCCTGGATTCCTCTGGAAACACCATATATTTT.

A few counts support this clonotype. The chain couples TRBV7-2 to TRBJ1-2; D is uncertain. The CDR3 has 14 amino acids. Trimming cost V 2 bases and J 0 bases, with 7 bases left between them. Germline V lookup: CDR1 SGHTA, CDR2 FQGNSA. CDR3 in amino acids: CASSLIRANYGYTF. The CDR3 nucleotides read TGTGCCAGCAGCTTAATACGAGCTAACTATGGCTACACCTTC. Full variable domain (outside the CDR3, taken from reference TRBV7-2 and TRBJ1-2): GAGVSQSPSNKVTEKGKDVELRCDPISGHTALYWYRQSLGQGLEFLIYFQGNSAPDKSGLPSDRFSAERTGGSVSTLTIQRTQQEDSAVYLCASSLIRANYGYTFGSGTRLTVV.

This clonotype was recorded many times. V usage is TRBV7-6 and J usage is TRBJ2-1; D gene ambiguous. V shed 5 bases and J shed 5 bases, with 19 bases lying between them. In germline, CDR1 is SGHVS, CDR2 FNYEAQ. This CDR3 is built from 16 residues. CDR3 nucleotides: TGTGCCAGCAGCGCGTACTCCGTCCGGTCCGACAATGAGCAGTTCTTC. It translates to CASSAYSVRSDNEQFF.

V is TRBV7-2 and J is TRBJ2-3, with a tentative D call TRBD1 (6 bases). This CDR3 contains 16 residues. Germline assignment: CDR1 SGHTA and CDR2 FQGNSA. V dropped 1 base and J dropped 4 bases, with 15 bases sitting between them. The CDR3 region has the DNA TGTGCCAGCAGCTTAGACTCCCGAGGGGGATCAGATACGCAGTATTTT. Translating it yields CASSLDSRGGSDTQYF.

The chain joins TRBV6-2 or TRBV6-3 to TRBJ1-2; perhaps TRBD1 as D (6 bases). The CDR3 covers 14 residues. V was pared by 2 bases and J by 4 bases, with 11 bases between. The germline V gene encodes CDR1 MNHEY and CDR2 SVGEGT. CDR3 nucleotide sequence: TGTGCCAGCAGTTACGCAGGGGAGACCTATGGCTACACCTTC. Its protein is CASSYAGETYGYTF.

In this sample, this clonotype turned up many times. This rearrangement joins TRBV20-1 to TRBJ2-5, with 7 bases identical to TRBD2. V trimming: 1 base; J trimming: 0 bases; junction bases outside the gene matches: 14. Germline V CDR1 and CDR2: DFQATT, SNEGSKA (reference sequence). This CDR3 is 18 amino acids long. CDR3 in amino acids: CSARGRWRVGGYQETQYF. CDR3 in DNA: TGCAGTGCTAGAGGTCGTTGGCGGGTGGGGGGGTACCAAGAGACCCAGTACTTC.

The J gene is TRBJ2-5, the V gene TRBV10-1; D uncertain. From germline, CDR1 is WNHNN and CDR2 SYGVQD (reference sequence). This CDR3 comprises 15 residues. The V and J ends lost 5 bases and 0 bases respectively, with 13 bases between them. The CDR3 DNA follows: TGCGCCAGCAGTCCGGGTACGGTGGACCAAGAGACCCAGTACTTC. Translating it yields CASSPGTVDQETQYF.

This clonotype has ten or more counts. This rearrangement joins TRBV27 to TRBJ1-4; 7 bases align to TRBD1. Losses at the gene ends were 4 bases for V and 6 bases for J; bases not matched to a gene: 11. CDR1 is MNHEY and CDR2 is SMNVEV in the germline V gene (reference sequence). The CDR3 totals 16 residues. CDR3 coding DNA: TGTGCCAGCAGTTCCACCTCGACAGGGTTTCATGAAAAACTGTTTTTT. Its translation: CASSSTSTGFHEKLFF.

This clonotype came up many times. This chain connects TRBV7-2 to TRBJ2-5, with D perhaps TRBD1 (5 bases). CDR1 is SGHTA, CDR2 FQGNSA, per germline. Trimming removed 2 bases from V and 0 bases from J, with 10 bases in between. The CDR3 loop spans 15 amino acids. Here the CDR3 DNA reads TGTGCCAGCAGCTTAAGGGTAGGGGACCAAGAGACCCAGTACTTC. This encodes CASSLRVGDQETQYF.

The sample holds a few counts of this clonotype. V is TRBV19 and J is TRBJ1-4; D gene ambiguous. This CDR3 is built from 14 residues. Germline loops: CDR1 LNHDA, CDR2 SQIVND (reference sequence). With 3 bases removed from V and 7 bases from J, the gap between germline ends came to 12 bases. CDR3 residues: CASSIVQPSEKLFF. CDR3 nucleotides: TGTGCCAGTAGTATCGTCCAGCCCAGTGAAAAACTGTTTTTT.

The rearrangement links TRBV6-2 or TRBV6-3 to TRBJ2-2; weak D call: TRBD1 (6 bases). Trimming removed 8 bases from V and 4 bases from J, with 23 bases in between. CDR3 length: 17 amino acids. Germline values: CDR1 MNHEY, CDR2 SVGEGT. The CDR3 loop is CASGHLTGPLTTGELFF. CDR3 nucleotide sequence: TGTGCCAGCGGCCACCTGACAGGACCCTTAACCACCGGGGAGCTGTTTTTT.

This clonotype was detected ten times or more. This rearrangement joins TRBV6-2 or TRBV6-3 to TRBJ2-2; possibly TRBD2 for D (5 bases). The CDR3 loop spans 18 amino acids. The V and J ends lost 6 bases and 0 bases respectively, with 20 bases between them. The germline CDR1 and CDR2 sequences are MNHEY and SVGEGT. CDR3 coding DNA: TGTGCCAGCAGACAAACAGCGAGGAGGCAGACGAACACCGGGGAGCTGTTTTTT. This encodes CASRQTARRQTNTGELFF.

The sample holds many counts of this clonotype. The V gene is TRBV7-2, the J gene TRBJ2-3; TRBD1 matches 7 bases. Germline-derived CDR1 and CDR2 are SGHTA and FQGNSA. V shed 4 bases, J shed 3 bases, and the junction held 10 bases outside the gene matches. This CDR3 is 16 amino acids long. CDR3 protein: CASSSPTGTSTDTQYF. The CDR3 DNA follows: TGTGCCAGCAGCTCCCCGACAGGGACGTCGACAGATACGCAGTATTTT.

Ten or more counts support this clonotype. J is TRBJ2-3 and V is TRBV27; D is unclear. The CDR3 consists of 14 residues. The V gene lost 3 bases and the J gene lost 2 bases, with 9 bases spanning the gap. The germline V gene encodes CDR1 MNHEY and CDR2 SMNVEV (reference sequence). The CDR3 sequence is CASSFVRDTDTQYF. The CDR3 nucleotides read TGTGCCAGCAGTTTTGTCAGAGACACAGATACGCAGTATTTT.